The 4 T cell receptor beta chains in this list originate from one sample, sequenced in a study of blood T cell repertoires in COVID-19. Some clones are missing from TCRdb's copy, which holds only in-frame ones; the method was immunoSEQ multiplex PCR. The sample lists roughly 140,000 clones, more than 80% seen once, with about 15% in the top ten. Sequenced material: peripheral blood. Receptors originate from a woman in her thirties or forties with acute or convalescent COVID-19.

This sequence joins TRBV5-1 and TRBJ2-3; TRBD2 matches 7 bases. The germline V gene has CDR1 SGHRS and CDR2 YFSETQ. Trimming at V came to 3 bases and at J to 0 bases, leaving 4 bases not matched to a gene. This CDR3 is 15 amino acids long. CDR3 nucleotides: TGCGCCAGCAGCTACGGGACTACTAGCACAGATACGCAGTATTTT. Translation gives CASSYGTTSTDTQYF.

This sequence joins TRBV5-1 and TRBJ2-5, with unresolved D. Germline V gene data show CDR1 as SGHRS and CDR2 as YFSETQ. The germline V and J ends were trimmed by 4 bases and 5 bases, with 12 bases remaining between them. The CDR3 is made up of 13 amino acids. CDR3: CASSPTSLETQYF. CDR3 in DNA: TGCGCCAGCAGCCCCACATCGCTGGAGACCCAGTACTTC.

The chain joins TRBV6-5 to TRBJ2-7, with 8 bases aligning to TRBD2. V dropped 4 bases and J dropped 9; count of bases not matched to a gene: 8. The CDR3 is 13 amino acids. The V gene's germline CDR1 is MNHEY and CDR2 SVGAGI. CDR3 sequence (DNA): TGTGCCAGCAGTTTCCTGTCTAGCGGGTCGCAGTACTTC. It encodes CASSFLSSGSQYF.

The rearrangement links TRBV18 to TRBJ1-2; no reliable D call. In germline, CDR1 is KGHSH, CDR2 LQKENI. Trimming took 1 base from V and 6 from J, leaving 12 bases between them. This CDR3 is 14 amino acids long. The CDR3 reads CASSPQEVGNGYTF. CDR3 sequence (DNA): TGTGCCAGCTCACCACAGGAGGTCGGCAATGGCTACACCTTC.